Presented here are 7 T cell receptor beta chains from one specimen sequenced in a study of Tregs in tolerant kidney transplant recipients (dated by TCRdb to 2018 to 2020). Library method: the immunoSEQ multiplex PCR assay. This immuneACCESS table, as held by TCRdb, lists in-frame sequences with V and J called but not all clones. Of the missing ones, under half trace to an unresolved V gene in checked studies; the others have no known cause. The sample profile shows roughly 250,000 clones; about 86% of them were found once. The ten largest clones take up less than 0.75% of the sample. The sequenced sample was CD4+ T cells from blood. The receptors here all came from a human donor in good health.

This clone was seen a single time. The V gene is TRBV30, the J gene TRBJ1-6; the match to TRBD1 covers 8 bases. Germline CDR1 GTSNPN, CDR2 SVGIG (reference sequence). There are 13 residues in the CDR3. J gave up 9 bases and V 4 bases, and 5 bases lay outside the gene matches. The CDR3 protein is CAWNGQGASPLHF. As DNA, the CDR3 is TGTGCCTGGAACGGACAGGGTGCTTCACCCCTCCACTTT.

The gene calls are TRBV5-6 and TRBJ1-2; the D is unclear. The V gene's germline CDR1 is SGHDT and CDR2 YYEEEE. The V end was cut by 0 bases, the J end by 2 bases, with 11 bases between. The CDR3 sequence is 15 residues long. The CDR3, as DNA: TGTGCCAGCAGCTTGGGCCCCAAGGGAAACTATGGCTACACCTTC. Its protein product is CASSLGPKGNYGYTF.

The chain couples TRBV6-1 to TRBJ1-3, with TRBD1 as a possible D gene (6 bases). The germline CDR1 and CDR2 sequences are MNHNS and SASEGT. V was pared by 3 bases and J by 2 bases, with 14 bases between. CDR3 size: 16 residues. CDR3 sequence (DNA): TGTGCCAGCAGTGACAATCAGGGGAGAACTGGAAACACCATATATTTT. Translation gives CASSDNQGRTGNTIYF.

The genes are TRBV6-6 and TRBJ2-7; 12 bases fit TRBD1. Germline V CDR1 and CDR2: MNHNY, SVGAGI (reference sequence). The CDR3 is 15 amino acids. The J segment lost 6 bases and the V segment lost 6 bases, leaving 9 bases of the junction unmatched. Here the CDR3 reads CASSPGTGGLVEQYF. DNA of the CDR3: TGTGCCAGCAGCCCCGGGACAGGGGGCTTGGTCGAGCAGTACTTC.

This chain connects TRBV7-2 to TRBJ2-1; TRBD2 agrees at 10 bases. V trimming: 4 bases; J trimming: 2 bases; junction bases outside the gene matches: 2. In germline, CDR1 is SGHTA, CDR2 FQGNSA. This CDR3 spans 15 amino acids. CDR3 sequence (DNA): TGTGCCAGCAGCTCCAGCGGGGGGGCCTACAATGAGCAGTTCTTC. Its translation is CASSSSGGAYNEQFF.

This clone was counted once. The chain carries TRBV11-2 and TRBJ2-1; 9 bases are a match to TRBD1. The CDR3 is 15 amino acids. Germline trimming cut 3 bases from V and 6 bases from J; bases unmatched to any gene: 6. Germline V gives CDR1 SGHAT, CDR2 FQNNGV. This chain's CDR3 is CASSLRTGEPNEQFF. CDR3 nucleotide sequence: TGTGCCAGCAGCTTGAGGACAGGGGAACCCAATGAGCAGTTCTTC.

This chain uses TRBV4-1 with TRBJ1-5; TRBD1 might be the D (6 bases). The CDR3 covers 14 residues. Trimming removed 4 bases from V and 6 bases from J, with 13 bases in between. Looked up from germline, CDR1 is MGHRA and CDR2 is YSYEKL. The CDR3 DNA follows: TGCGCCAGCAGCCTACAGGGTTTCGCTCAGCCCCAGCATTTT. This codes for CASSLQGFAQPQHF.